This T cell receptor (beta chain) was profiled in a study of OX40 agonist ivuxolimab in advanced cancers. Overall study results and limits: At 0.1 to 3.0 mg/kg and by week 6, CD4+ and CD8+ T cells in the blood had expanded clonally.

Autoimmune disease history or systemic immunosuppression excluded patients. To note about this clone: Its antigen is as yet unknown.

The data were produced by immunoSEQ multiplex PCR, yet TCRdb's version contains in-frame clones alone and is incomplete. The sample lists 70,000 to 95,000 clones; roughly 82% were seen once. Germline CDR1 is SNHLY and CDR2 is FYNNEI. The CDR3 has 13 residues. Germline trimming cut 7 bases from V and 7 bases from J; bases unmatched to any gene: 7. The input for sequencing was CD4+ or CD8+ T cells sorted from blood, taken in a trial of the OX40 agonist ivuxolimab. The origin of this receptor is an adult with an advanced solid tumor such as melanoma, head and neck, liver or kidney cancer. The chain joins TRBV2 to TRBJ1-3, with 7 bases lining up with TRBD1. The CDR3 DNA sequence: TGTGCCAGCAAGGAGGGGGACAGTAACACCATATATTTT. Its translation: CASKEGDSNTIYF.